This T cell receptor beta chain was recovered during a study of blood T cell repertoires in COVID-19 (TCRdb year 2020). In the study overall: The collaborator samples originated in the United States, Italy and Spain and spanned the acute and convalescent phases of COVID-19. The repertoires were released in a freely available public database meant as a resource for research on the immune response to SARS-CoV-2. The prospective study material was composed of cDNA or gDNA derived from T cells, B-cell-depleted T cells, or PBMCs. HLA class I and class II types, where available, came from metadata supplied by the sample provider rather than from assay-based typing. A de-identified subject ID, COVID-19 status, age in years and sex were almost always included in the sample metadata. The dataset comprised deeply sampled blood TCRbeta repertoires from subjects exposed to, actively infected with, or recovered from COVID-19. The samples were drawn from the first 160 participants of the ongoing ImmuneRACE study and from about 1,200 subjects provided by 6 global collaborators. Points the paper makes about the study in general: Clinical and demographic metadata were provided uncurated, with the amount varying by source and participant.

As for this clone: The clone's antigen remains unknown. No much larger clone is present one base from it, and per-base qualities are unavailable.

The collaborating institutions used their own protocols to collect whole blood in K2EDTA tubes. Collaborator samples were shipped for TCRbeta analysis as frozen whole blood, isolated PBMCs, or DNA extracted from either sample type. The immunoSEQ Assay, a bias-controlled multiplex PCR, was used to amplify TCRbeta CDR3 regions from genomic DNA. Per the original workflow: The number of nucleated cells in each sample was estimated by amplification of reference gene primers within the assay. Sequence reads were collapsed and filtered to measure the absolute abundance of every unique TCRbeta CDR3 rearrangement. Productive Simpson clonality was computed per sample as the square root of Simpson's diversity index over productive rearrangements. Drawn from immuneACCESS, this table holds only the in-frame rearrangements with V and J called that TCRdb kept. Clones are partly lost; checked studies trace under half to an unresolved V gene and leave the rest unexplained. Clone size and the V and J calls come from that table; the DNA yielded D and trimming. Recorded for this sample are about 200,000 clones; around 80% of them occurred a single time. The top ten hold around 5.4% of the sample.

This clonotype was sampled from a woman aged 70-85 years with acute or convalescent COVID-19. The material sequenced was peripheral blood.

Here the CDR3 is given as CASSQGLGFGEQFF. The DNA sequence is given as TGTGCCAGCAGCCAGGGACTAGGATTTGGTGAGCAGTTCTTC. The rearranged chain carries TRBV3-1 (or the pseudogene TRBV3-2) and TRBJ2-1, with 8 junctional bases fitting TRBD2. The CDR3, from cysteine to phenylalanine, totals 14 residues. Kept here is only the CDR3 DNA, which spans 42 bases and is read in frame from base 1. From the germline V gene (reference sequence), CDR1 is LGHDT and CDR2 is YNNKEL. The V end gives up 3 bases and the J end 9 bases, leaving 7 bases in the junction not matched to a gene.